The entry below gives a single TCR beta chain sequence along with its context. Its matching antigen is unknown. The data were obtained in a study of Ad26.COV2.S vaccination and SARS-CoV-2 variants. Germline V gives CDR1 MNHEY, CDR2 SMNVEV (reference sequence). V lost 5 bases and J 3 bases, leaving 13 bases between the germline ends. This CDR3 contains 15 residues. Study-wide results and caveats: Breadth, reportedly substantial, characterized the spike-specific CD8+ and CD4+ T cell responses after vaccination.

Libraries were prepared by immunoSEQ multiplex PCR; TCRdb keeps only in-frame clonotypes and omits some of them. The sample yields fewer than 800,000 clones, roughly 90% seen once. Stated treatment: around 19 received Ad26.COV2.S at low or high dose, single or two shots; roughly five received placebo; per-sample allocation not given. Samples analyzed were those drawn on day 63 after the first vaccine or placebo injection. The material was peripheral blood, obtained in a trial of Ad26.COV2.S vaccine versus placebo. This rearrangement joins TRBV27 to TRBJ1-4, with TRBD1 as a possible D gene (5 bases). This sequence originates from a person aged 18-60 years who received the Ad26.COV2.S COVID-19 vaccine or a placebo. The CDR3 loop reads CASSNQGWANEKLFF. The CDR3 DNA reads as TGTGCCAGCAGTAATCAGGGATGGGCTAATGAAAAACTGTTTTTT. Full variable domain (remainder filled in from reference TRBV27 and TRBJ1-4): EAQVTQNPRYLITVTGKKLTVTCSQNMNHEYMSWYRQDPGLGLRQIYYSMNVEVTDKGDVPEGYKVSRKEKRNFPLILESPSPNQTSLYFCASSNQGWANEKLFFGSGTQLSVL.